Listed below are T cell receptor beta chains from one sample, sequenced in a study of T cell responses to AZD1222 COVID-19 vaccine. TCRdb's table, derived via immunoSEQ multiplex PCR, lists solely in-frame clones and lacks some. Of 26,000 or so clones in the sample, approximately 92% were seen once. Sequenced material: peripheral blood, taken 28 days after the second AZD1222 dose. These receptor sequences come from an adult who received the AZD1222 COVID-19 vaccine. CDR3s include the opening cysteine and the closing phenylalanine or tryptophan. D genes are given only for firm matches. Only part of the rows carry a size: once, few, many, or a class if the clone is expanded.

cdr3_nt: TGTGCCTGGGGCCGACGGGCGGGAAACACAGATACGCAGTATTTT
cdr3_aa: CAWGRRAGNTDTQYF
clone_size: -
d_call: -
j_call: TRBJ2-3
v_call: TRBV30

cdr3_nt: TGTGCCAGCAGCCCTGGACCCGGTACTGAAGCTTTCTTT
cdr3_aa: CASSPGPGTEAFF
clone_size: -
d_call: -
j_call: TRBJ1-1
v_call: TRBV7-2

cdr3_nt: TGTGCCAGCAGCCCTCGGGGCAGGGCCTCTGGAAACACCATATATTTT
cdr3_aa: CASSPRGRASGNTIYF
clone_size: -
d_call: -
j_call: TRBJ1-3
v_call: TRBV7-9

cdr3_nt: TGTGCCAGCAGTCCAGGGGAGAGGCAGCCCCAGCATTTT
cdr3_aa: CASSPGERQPQHF
clone_size: -
d_call: -
j_call: TRBJ1-5
v_call: TRBV27

cdr3_nt: TGTGCCAGCAGCCCACGACTTCGGGGGCCCACTCAATATGGCTACACCTTC
cdr3_aa: CASSPRLRGPTQYGYTF
clone_size: -
d_call: -
j_call: TRBJ1-2
v_call: TRBV9

cdr3_nt: TGTGCCAGCAGCCGTCCGGGTACCCCCGGGGAGCTGTTTTTT
cdr3_aa: CASSRPGTPGELFF
clone_size: -
d_call: -
j_call: TRBJ2-2
v_call: TRBV7-9

cdr3_nt: TGTGCCAGCAGCTTAGGGGGCAGTGGCACTGAAGCTTTCTTT
cdr3_aa: CASSLGGSGTEAFF
clone_size: -
d_call: -
j_call: TRBJ1-1
v_call: TRBV7-2

cdr3_nt: TGTGCCAGCACCGGGACCTTTGAAGCTTTCTTT
cdr3_aa: CASTGTFEAFF
clone_size: -
d_call: -
j_call: TRBJ1-1
v_call: TRBV7-9

cdr3_nt: TGTGCCACCAGCGGCGGGAGAAGCAATGAGCAGTTCTTC
cdr3_aa: CATSGGRSNEQFF
clone_size: -
d_call: TRBD2
j_call: TRBJ2-1
v_call: TRBV15

cdr3_nt: TGTGCCAGCCAGACCCCTCAGGGAGGTAAAGAGACCCAGTACTTC
cdr3_aa: CASQTPQGGKETQYF
clone_size: -
d_call: -
j_call: TRBJ2-5
v_call: TRBV19

cdr3_nt: TGTGCCAGCACCGAAGGGCGGGGCAATCAGCCCCAGCATTTT
cdr3_aa: CASTEGRGNQPQHF
clone_size: -
d_call: -
j_call: TRBJ1-5
v_call: TRBV6-5

cdr3_nt: TGTGCCAGCAGCCCCGGCGTTCAAATCACAGATACGCAGTATTTT
cdr3_aa: CASSPGVQITDTQYF
clone_size: -
d_call: -
j_call: TRBJ2-3
v_call: TRBV6-4

cdr3_nt: TGTGCCAGCAGCCAAGATCGGGGATATGAAAAACTGTTTTTT
cdr3_aa: CASSQDRGYEKLFF
clone_size: -
d_call: -
j_call: TRBJ1-4
v_call: TRBV14

cdr3_nt: TGTGCCAGTATACCGGATCCGGTCTTCTCTGGAAACACCATATATTTT
cdr3_aa: CASIPDPVFSGNTIYF
clone_size: few
d_call: -
j_call: TRBJ1-3
v_call: TRBV19

cdr3_nt: TGTGCCAGCAGTGATATGAGATACGAGCAGTACTTC
cdr3_aa: CASSDMRYEQYF
clone_size: -
d_call: -
j_call: TRBJ2-7
v_call: TRBV6-1

cdr3_nt: TGCGCCAGCAGTGAGTCGGGACAGCCTTTTAATGAAAAACTGTTTTTT
cdr3_aa: CASSESGQPFNEKLFF
clone_size: -
d_call: TRBD1
j_call: TRBJ1-4
v_call: TRBV10-2

cdr3_nt: TGTGCCAGTAGTAGGGGGAGGGGCAACCAAGAGACCCAGTACTTC
cdr3_aa: CASSRGRGNQETQYF
clone_size: -
d_call: TRBD2
j_call: TRBJ2-5
v_call: TRBV19

cdr3_nt: TGTGCCAGCAGCTTAATCCGGGGCCAGGTGGCCAAAAACATTCAGTACTTC
cdr3_aa: CASSLIRGQVAKNIQYF
clone_size: -
d_call: -
j_call: TRBJ2-4
v_call: TRBV7-2

cdr3_nt: TGTGCCAGCAGCTTCTCCGGGACTAGCGGGAGGCGGCAGTTCTTC
cdr3_aa: CASSFSGTSGRRQFF
clone_size: once
d_call: TRBD2
j_call: TRBJ2-1
v_call: TRBV7-8